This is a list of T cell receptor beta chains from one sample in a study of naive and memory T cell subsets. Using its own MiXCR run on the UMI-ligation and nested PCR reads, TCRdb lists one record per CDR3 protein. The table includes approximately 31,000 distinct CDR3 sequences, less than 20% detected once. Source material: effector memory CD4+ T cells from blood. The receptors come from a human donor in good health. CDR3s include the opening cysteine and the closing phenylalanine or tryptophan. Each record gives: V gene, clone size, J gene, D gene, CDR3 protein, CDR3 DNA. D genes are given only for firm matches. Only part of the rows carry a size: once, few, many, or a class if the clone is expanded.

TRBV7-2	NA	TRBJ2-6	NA	CASSRVPPNLSGANVLTF	TGTGCCAGCAGCAGGGTCCCCCCCAATCTATCTGGGGCCAACGTCCTGACTTTC
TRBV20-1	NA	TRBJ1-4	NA	CSAHYRDGRSTNEKLFF	TGCAGTGCTCATTACCGGGACGGGAGGAGTACTAATGAAAAACTGTTTTTT
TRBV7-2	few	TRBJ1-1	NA	CASSLLYGEAFF	TGTGCCAGCAGCTTACTTTACGGGGAAGCTTTCTTT
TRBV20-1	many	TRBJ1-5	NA	CSARDREMQPQHF	TGCAGTGCTAGAGACAGGGAGATGCAGCCCCAGCATTTT
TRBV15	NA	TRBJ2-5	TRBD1	CATSREPGQQETQYF	TGTGCCACCAGCAGGGAACCGGGACAGCAAGAGACCCAGTACTTC
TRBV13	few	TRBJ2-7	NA	CASSFRRAKYSYEQYF	TGTGCCAGCAGCTTTCGCAGGGCTAAATACTCCTACGAGCAGTACTTC
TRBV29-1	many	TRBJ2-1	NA	CSVESGSSEQFF	TGCAGCGTTGAATCGGGTAGTAGCGAGCAGTTCTTC
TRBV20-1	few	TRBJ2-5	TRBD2	CSASGRREFQETQYF	TGCAGTGCTAGTGGGCGGCGGGAGTTCCAAGAGACCCAGTACTTC
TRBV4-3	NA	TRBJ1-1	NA	CASSQEGGLEAFF	TGCGCCAGCAGCCAAGAAGGGGGGCTGGAGGCTTTCTTT
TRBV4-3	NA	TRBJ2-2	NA	CASSQDLDPNTGELFF	TGCGCCAGCAGCCAAGATTTGGACCCGAACACCGGGGAGCTGTTTTTT
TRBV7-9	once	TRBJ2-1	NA	CASSFSTPEQFF	TGTGCCAGCAGCTTTTCGACCCCTGAGCAGTTCTTC
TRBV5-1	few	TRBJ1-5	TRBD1	CASSPGTGIGSQPQHF	TGCGCCAGCAGCCCCGGGACAGGGATTGGTAGTCAGCCCCAGCATTTT
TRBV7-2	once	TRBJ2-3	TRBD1	CASSLGTGIYTDTQYF	TGTGCCAGCAGCTTAGGGACAGGCATTTACACAGATACGCAGTATTTT
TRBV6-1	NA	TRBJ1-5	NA	CASRAGGPQHF	TGTGCCAGCAGGGCCGGGGGGCCCCAGCATTTT
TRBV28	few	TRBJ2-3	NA	CASSLFSVGHGTDTQYF	TGTGCCAGCAGTTTGTTCTCCGTTGGGCATGGCACAGATACGCAGTATTTT
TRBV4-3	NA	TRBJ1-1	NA	CASSQDRRNTEAFF	TGCGCCAGCAGCCAAGATCGACGAAACACTGAAGCTTTCTTT
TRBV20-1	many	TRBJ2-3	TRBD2	CSARDRPFQGGRAPNTQYF	TGCAGTGCTAGAGATCGCCCATTTCAGGGCGGGAGGGCCCCTAATACGCAGTATTTT
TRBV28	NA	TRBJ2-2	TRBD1	CASSLRSSGGRKTGELFF	TGTGCCAGCAGTTTACGTAGCTCAGGGGGCAGAAAAACCGGGGAGCTGTTTTTT
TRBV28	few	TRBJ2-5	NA	CASSPVGARETQYF	TGTGCCAGCAGTCCCGTCGGGGCTCGGGAGACCCAGTACTTC
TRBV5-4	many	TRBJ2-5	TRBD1	CASSPGQGRETQYF	TGTGCCAGCAGCCCCGGACAGGGACGAGAGACCCAGTACTTC
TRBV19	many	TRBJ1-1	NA	CASRPQGGTEAFF	TGTGCCAGTAGGCCGCAGGGCGGCACTGAAGCTTTCTTT
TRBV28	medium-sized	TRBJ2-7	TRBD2	CASSLLAGGPIPYEQYF	TGTGCCAGCAGTTTACTAGCGGGAGGGCCTATACCCTACGAGCAGTACTTC
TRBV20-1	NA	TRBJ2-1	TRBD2	CSATRTSYNEQFF	TGCAGTGCTACCCGGACTAGCTACAATGAGCAGTTCTTC
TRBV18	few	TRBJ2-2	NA	CASSLQSNTGELFF	TGTGCCAGCTCACTTCAATCGAACACCGGGGAGCTGTTTTTT
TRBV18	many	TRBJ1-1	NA	CASSPLFQANTEAFF	TGTGCCAGCTCACCACTTTTCCAGGCGAACACTGAAGCTTTCTTT